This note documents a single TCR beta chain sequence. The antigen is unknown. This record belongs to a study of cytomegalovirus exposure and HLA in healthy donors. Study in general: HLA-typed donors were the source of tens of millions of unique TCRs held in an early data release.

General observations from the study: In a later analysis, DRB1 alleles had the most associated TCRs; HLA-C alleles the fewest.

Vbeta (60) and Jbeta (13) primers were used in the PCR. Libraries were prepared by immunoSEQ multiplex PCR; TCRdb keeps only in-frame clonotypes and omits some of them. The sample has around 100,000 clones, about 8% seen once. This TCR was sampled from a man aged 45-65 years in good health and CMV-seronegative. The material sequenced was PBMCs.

The CDR3 bases are TGTGCCAGCAGTGGGGACATTCAGCCCCAGCATTTT. It is translated as CASSGDIQPQHF. The chain uses TRBV2 and TRBJ1-5, with D perhaps TRBD1 (6 bases). V shed 4 bases and J shed 6 bases, with 7 bases lying between them. The CDR3 extends over 12 amino acids. Germline values: CDR1 SNHLY, CDR2 FYNNEI.